This T cell receptor (beta chain) is drawn from a study of tumor and adjacent non-tumor tissue in lung cancer. A modified ARM-PCR protocol with three rounds of nested PCR amplified TCRbeta. In TCRdb, the multiplex PCR reads were re-called with MiXCR into one record per CDR3 protein. The sample records nearly 50,000 distinct CDR3 sequences, around 67% being singletons. This clonotype was detected ten times or more. Trimming took 4 bases from V and 5 from J, leaving 12 bases between them. The CDR3 is 15 amino acids. Per the germline V gene, CDR1 is MDHEN and CDR2 is SYDVKM. The template was RNA from unsorted bulk tissue. The normal lung tissue was taken more than 3 cm from the tumor edge.

The source material was distant non-tumor lung tissue. The clonotype was recovered from a woman between 65 and 79 years old with non-small cell lung cancer. The genes are TRBV28 and TRBJ1-6; maybe TRBD1 (5 bases). CDR3 in DNA: TGTGCCAGCAGTTCTATCGGGGGTAATAATTCACCCCTCCACTTT. This encodes CASSSIGGNNSPLHF. The complete variable domain, with remaining parts taken from reference TRBV28 and TRBJ1-6, reads DVKVTQSSRYLVKRTGEKVFLECVQDMDHENMFWYRQDPGLGLRLIYFSYDVKMKEKGDIPEGYSVSREKKERFSLILESASTNQTSMYLCASSSIGGNNSPLHFGNGTRLTVT.